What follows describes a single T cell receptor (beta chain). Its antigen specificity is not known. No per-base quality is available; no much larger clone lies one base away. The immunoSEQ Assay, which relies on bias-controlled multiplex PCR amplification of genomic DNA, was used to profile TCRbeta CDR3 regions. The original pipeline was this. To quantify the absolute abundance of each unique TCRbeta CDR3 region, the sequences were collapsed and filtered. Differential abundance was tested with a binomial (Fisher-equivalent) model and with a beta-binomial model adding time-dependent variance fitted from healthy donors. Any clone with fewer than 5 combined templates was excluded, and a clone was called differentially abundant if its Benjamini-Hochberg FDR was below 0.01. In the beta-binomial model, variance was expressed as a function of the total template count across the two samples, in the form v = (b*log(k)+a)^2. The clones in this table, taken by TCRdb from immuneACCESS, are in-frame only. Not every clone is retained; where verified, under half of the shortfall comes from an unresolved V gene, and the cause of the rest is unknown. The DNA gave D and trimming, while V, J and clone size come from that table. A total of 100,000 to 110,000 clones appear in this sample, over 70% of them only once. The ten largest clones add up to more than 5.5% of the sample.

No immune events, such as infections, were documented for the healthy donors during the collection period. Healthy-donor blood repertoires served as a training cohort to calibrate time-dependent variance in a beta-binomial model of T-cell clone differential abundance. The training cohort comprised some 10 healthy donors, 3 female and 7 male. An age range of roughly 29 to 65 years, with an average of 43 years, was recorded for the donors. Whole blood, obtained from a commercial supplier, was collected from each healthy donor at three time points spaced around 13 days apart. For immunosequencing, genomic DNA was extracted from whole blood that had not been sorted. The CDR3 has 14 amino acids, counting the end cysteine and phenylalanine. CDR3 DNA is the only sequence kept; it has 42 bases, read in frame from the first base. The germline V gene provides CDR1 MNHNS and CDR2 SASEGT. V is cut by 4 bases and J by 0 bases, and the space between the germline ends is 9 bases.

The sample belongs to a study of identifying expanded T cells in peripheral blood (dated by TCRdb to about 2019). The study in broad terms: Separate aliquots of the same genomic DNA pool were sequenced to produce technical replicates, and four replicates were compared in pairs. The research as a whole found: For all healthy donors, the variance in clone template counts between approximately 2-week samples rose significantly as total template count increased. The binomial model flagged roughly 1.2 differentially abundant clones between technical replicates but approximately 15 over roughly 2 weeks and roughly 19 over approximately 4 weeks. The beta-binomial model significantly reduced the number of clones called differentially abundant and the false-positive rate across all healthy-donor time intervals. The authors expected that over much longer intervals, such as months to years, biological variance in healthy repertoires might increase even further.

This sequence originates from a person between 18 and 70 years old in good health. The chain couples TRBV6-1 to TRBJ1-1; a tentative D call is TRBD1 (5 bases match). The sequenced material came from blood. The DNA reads TGTGCCAGCAGTGTCGGACACCTGAACACTGAAGCTTTCTTT. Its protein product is CASSVGHLNTEAFF.